Listed below are T cell receptor beta chains from one sample, sequenced in a study of T-cell memory formation after mild COVID-19. TCRdb reprocessed the 5' RACE reads via MiXCR and lists one record per CDR3 protein. Of under 150,000 distinct CDR3 sequences in the sample, 22% were seen once. The source material was PBMCs or a T cell subset sorted from them (not recorded which). These receptors were collected from a man younger than 35 who had mild COVID-19 (a few samples of this study predate the infection). Cell type and time point are not known. CDR3s include the opening cysteine and the closing phenylalanine or tryptophan. The D gene is left open where the match is weak. Size tells how often a clone was seen (once, few, many) or the class of an expanded clone, and some rows leave it out.

j_call,clone_size,d_call,v_call,cdr3_nt,cdr3_aa
TRBJ1-2,few,TRBD1,TRBV7-8,TGTGCCAGCAGCTCCCGGGACAGGGGTTCGGACTATGGCTACACCTTC,CASSSRDRGSDYGYTF
TRBJ2-1,.,.,TRBV5-6,TGTGCCAGCAGCCGGACCGGGGGGCACAATGAGCAGTTCTTC,CASSRTGGHNEQFF
TRBJ2-1,few,.,TRBV29-1,TGCAGCGGTGGGACCTACAATGAGCAGTTCTTC,CSGGTYNEQFF
TRBJ1-1,.,.,TRBV4-1,TGCGCCAGCATCAGGGAAGGACTCTCTGAAGCTTTCTTT,CASIREGLSEAFF
TRBJ2-2,few,TRBD2,TRBV4-1,TGCGCCAGCAGCCAAGACGGGGGACTCCCGGGAGGTACTCGAGCTCGCACCGGGGAGCTGTTTTTT,CASSQDGGLPGGTRARTGELFF
TRBJ2-1,few,TRBD1,TRBV6-5,TGTGCCAGCAGTTACGGACAGGGGGGCTACAATGAGCAGTTCTTC,CASSYGQGGYNEQFF
TRBJ1-2,.,.,TRBV20-1,TGCAGTGCTAGAGTAAGTGGCGGTGTGAACTATGGCTACACCTTC,CSARVSGGVNYGYTF
TRBJ1-2,few,.,TRBV15,TGTGCCACCAGCGGGCTCCAGTCTGAGGGCTACACCTTC,CATSGLQSEGYTF
TRBJ2-1,few,.,TRBV6-5,TGTGCCAGCAGTTACTCCGGGTCACTATCTTACAATGAGCAGTTCTTC,CASSYSGSLSYNEQFF
TRBJ2-3,few,TRBD1,TRBV7-9,TGTGCCAGCAGCTTTGGACAGGGGTTTCTAGATACGCAGTATTTT,CASSFGQGFLDTQYF
TRBJ2-4,few,.,TRBV24-1,TGTGCCACCAGTGATTCGACGGACAGTAACATTCAGTACTTC,CATSDSTDSNIQYF
TRBJ2-3,.,TRBD2,TRBV12-3/TRBV12-4,TGTGCCAGCAGATATAGCGGGATAAGCACAGATACGCAGTATTTT,CASRYSGISTDTQYF
TRBJ2-7,.,.,TRBV4-3,TGCGCCAGCAGCCAAGCTCTCAGGGCCTACGAGCAGTACTTC,CASSQALRAYEQYF
TRBJ2-7,.,TRBD1,TRBV5-4,TGTGCCAGCAGTCCAAGGGACAGGGAGCAGTACTTC,CASSPRDREQYF
TRBJ2-5,.,TRBD2,TRBV9,TGTGCCAGCAGCCCTAGCGGGACTACGGGAGAGACCCAGTACTTC,CASSPSGTTGETQYF
TRBJ1-5,few,.,TRBV6-6,TGTGCCAGCAGTTACGGGGTATACAATCAGCCCCAGCATTTT,CASSYGVYNQPQHF
TRBJ1-2,.,.,TRBV6-6,TGTGCCAGCAGTCTGGGAACGGGCGGCTACACCTTC,CASSLGTGGYTF
TRBJ1-1,.,.,TRBV5-1,TGCGCCAGCAGCTTGGGGTCAGGTCACACTGAAGCTTTCTTT,CASSLGSGHTEAFF
TRBJ2-7,.,.,TRBV21-1,TGTGCCAGCACCCATTACGGTCGATCCCTTTGGTCCGACTCCTACGAGCAGTACTTC,CASTHYGRSLWSDSYEQYF
TRBJ2-7,.,.,TRBV30,TGTGCCTGGAGTGCTCAACTCCACTACGAGCAGTACTTC,CAWSAQLHYEQYF
TRBJ2-1,few,TRBD1,TRBV6-5,TGTGCCAGCAAGTTAGGACAGGGAAGGTCGGCTGGGCAGTTCTTC,CASKLGQGRSAGQFF
TRBJ2-2,.,.,TRBV5-1,TGCGCCAGCAGGCCTCACAGTGACACCGGGGAGCTGTTTTTT,CASRPHSDTGELFF
TRBJ2-1,.,.,TRBV28,TGTGCCAGCAGTCCCCGACAAGGTTGGAATGAGCAGTTCTTC,CASSPRQGWNEQFF
TRBJ2-1,.,TRBD2,TRBV10-2,TGCGCCAGCAGTTTAGATGGGGGGGTATACAATGAGCAGTTCTTC,CASSLDGGVYNEQFF
TRBJ2-5,.,.,TRBV7-9,TGTGCCAGCAGCTTAGTTGGGGGATCGGAGACCCAGTACTTC,CASSLVGGSETQYF
TRBJ2-2,.,TRBD1,TRBV6-2/TRBV6-3,TGTGCCAGCAGCCCGGACAGGGGCACCGGGGAGCTGTTTTTT,CASSPDRGTGELFF
TRBJ2-5,many,.,TRBV4-1,TGCGCCAGCAGCCAGGGGGGAGAGACCCAGTACTTC,CASSQGGETQYF
TRBJ2-3,few,TRBD2,TRBV5-1,TGCGCCAGCAGCACTAGCGGGGGGGCGGCAGATACGCAGTATTTT,CASSTSGGAADTQYF
TRBJ1-2,.,.,TRBV7-2,TGTGCCAGCAGCTTAGTTAGCGGCTTTTCTAACTATGGCTACACCTTC,CASSLVSGFSNYGYTF
TRBJ2-3,few,.,TRBV12-3/TRBV12-4,TGTGCCAGCAGTTTCGGCAGTGCCTCTCGGACAGATACGCAGTATTTT,CASSFGSASRTDTQYF
TRBJ2-7,.,.,TRBV10-3,TGTGCCATCAGTGTTGGCAGGGCGTACGAGCAGTACTTC,CAISVGRAYEQYF
TRBJ1-1,.,.,TRBV5-1,TGCGCCAGCAGCTTGTCCGGGTCTGAAGCTTTCTTT,CASSLSGSEAFF
TRBJ2-3,.,TRBD1,TRBV5-5,TGTGCCAGCAGCATCCGGGACAGGGAGGCAGATACGCAGTATTTT,CASSIRDREADTQYF
TRBJ1-1,.,.,TRBV4-1,TGCGCCAGCGGTCGCCGGGACGGGAACACTGAAGCTTTCTTT,CASGRRDGNTEAFF
TRBJ2-5,few,.,TRBV5-6,TGTGCCAGCAGCTTGGCCACGGTGGGCGGTTTAGAGACCCAGTACTTC,CASSLATVGGLETQYF
TRBJ2-5,few,.,TRBV7-3,TGTGCCAGCAGCGCTCAAGCGAGGGAGACCCAGTACTTC,CASSAQARETQYF
TRBJ2-3,few,.,TRBV25-1,TGTGCCAGCAGTGACTCCGATACGCAGTATTTT,CASSDSDTQYF
TRBJ2-3,few,TRBD1,TRBV29-1,TGCAGCGTTGAAGCCAGGGGGACAGATACGCAGTATTTT,CSVEARGTDTQYF
TRBJ2-7,.,TRBD2,TRBV6-5,TGTGCCATCAGGCCCCGGGGGGGACTGCACGAGCAGTACTTC,CAIRPRGGLHEQYF
TRBJ2-1,.,TRBD1,TRBV29-1,TGCAGCGTTGGAGGAAGGGACAGGGTCAGCCTATACAATGAGCAGTTCTTC,CSVGGRDRVSLYNEQFF
TRBJ2-2,.,.,TRBV7-2,TGTGCCAGCAGCTTAGTATTTGGATCCGGGGAGCTGTTTTTT,CASSLVFGSGELFF
TRBJ1-6,few,TRBD1,TRBV7-9,TGTGCCAGCAGCCCTACGGGGACAGATTCACCCCTCCACTTT,CASSPTGTDSPLHF
TRBJ2-3,.,TRBD1,TRBV20-1,TGCAGTGCCCCCGGACAGGGGAGTACAGATACGCAGTATTTT,CSAPGQGSTDTQYF
TRBJ2-7,.,.,TRBV12-3/TRBV12-4,TGTGCCAGCAGCTCCGGGCCCTTCTACGAGCAGTACTTC,CASSSGPFYEQYF
TRBJ2-1,few,.,TRBV4-1,TGCGCCAGCAGCCGCTCCGTGACTCTTCTTGAGCAGTTCTTC,CASSRSVTLLEQFF
TRBJ1-5,many,.,TRBV7-8,TGTGCCAGCAGCTTAAGAGGGGTGGGTGATCAGCCCCAGCATTTT,CASSLRGVGDQPQHF
TRBJ1-2,few,TRBD1,TRBV29-1,TGCAGCGTTGGGGGGACAGAAAGGGGAGACTATGGCTACACCTTC,CSVGGTERGDYGYTF
TRBJ2-2,.,TRBD1,TRBV30,TGTGCCTCCCGGGACAGGGAAACGAACACCGGGGAGCTGTTTTTT,CASRDRETNTGELFF
TRBJ2-6,.,TRBD1,TRBV7-9,TGTGCCAGCAGCTCGACAGGGTCTGGGGCCAACGTCCTGACTTTC,CASSSTGSGANVLTF
TRBJ2-3,.,.,TRBV12-1,TGTGCCAGCAGCTTTCATACCAGGGGAACAGATACGCAGTATTTT,CASSFHTRGTDTQYF